This T cell receptor (beta chain) was found in a study of blood T cell repertoires in COVID-19. The protocol was immunoSEQ multiplex PCR, while the TCRdb copy is restricted to in-frame clones and leaves out a portion. The data show roughly 330,000 clones, with approximately 89% seen just once and 5.3% held by the top ten. V gave up 2 bases and J gave up 2 bases; unmatched junction bases: 4. CDR1 and CDR2 (germline): SGHTS, YDEGEE. This CDR3 contains 14 residues. The TCR was taken from a woman between 25 and 40 years old who had recovered from COVID-19. What was sequenced was PBMCs or T cells enriched from blood (not recorded which). This chain joins TRBV5-8 and TRBJ2-7; 7 bases line up with TRBD1. CDR3 loop: CASSFRDRTYEQYF. CDR3 sequence (DNA): TGTGCCAGCAGCTTCCGGGACAGAACCTACGAGCAGTACTTC.